This T cell receptor (beta chain) was documented in a study of untreated major depressive disorder (dated by TCRdb to the late 2010s). Looking at the study overall: A cross-sectional case-control design was used to compare T cell phenotype and TCR repertoire between antidepressant-free major depressive disorder patients and individually matched non-depressed controls. Study-wide conclusions, independent of this receptor: For the sequencing comparisons, planned one-tailed tests were run on just three Vbeta families that had been chosen in advance. A comparatively small study sample was produced by the strict matching and exclusion criteria, and the generalizability of findings was thereby limited.

This clone was recorded a few times. Its antigen target is currently unknown. No quality values exist for individual bases; no much larger clone is one base distant. The Qiagen DNeasy Blood and Tissue Kit was used to extract total genomic DNA from the purified CD4+ T cells. Using immunoSEQ immunosequencing protocols, the TCRbeta CDR3 region, as defined by IMGT, was amplified and sequenced. As for the authors' bioinformatics: Raw sequence data were preprocessed by the immunoSEQ service for PCR and sequencing error correction. After being loaded into the immunoSEQ Analyzer, the data underwent further analysis with VDJtools v1.0.7. The paired Wilcoxon signed-rank test was applied to assess differences between patients and controls. TCRdb mirrors the immuneACCESS table, restricted to in-frame sequences. Some clones are absent from its copies; in checked studies, under half trace to an unresolved V gene, and the reason for the others is unknown. From that table come the V and J calls and clone size; the DNA was used to work out D and trimming. The sample table records approximately 20,000 clones; around 90% of these occur just once. The ten largest clones take up around 0.6% of the sample.

Each depressed patient was pairwise matched to a non-depressed control for sex, age, current smoking status and body mass index. All participants were of European descent. To qualify, patients needed a DSM-IV diagnosis of major depressive disorder plus a Hamilton Rating Scale for Depression score of 18 or higher. Patients had been free of any psychiatric medication, including antidepressants, for at least 8 weeks before enrollment. Depression severity among patients ranged from moderate to severe. Major medical conditions, Axis I/II comorbidities, regular medication or illicit drug use, and drinking over 100 g alcohol a week were all grounds for excluding any participant. From each participant, roughly 30 ml of peripheral blood was collected into EDTA tubes. Magnetic negative selection with the BD IMag Human CD4 T Lymphocyte Enrichment Set was used to purify CD4+ T cells from thawed PBMCs. Flow cytometry confirmed that the CD4+ enrichment method typically gave about 95% purity. A subgroup of 5 or 6 case-control pairs, selected blind to chemokine receptor expression and flow-cytometric repertoire skewing results, was subjected to TCRbeta sequencing. Every blood sample was taken in the morning at 8:00 a.m., after which PBMCs were separated out using Ficoll-Hypaque gradient centrifugation. PBMCs were cryopreserved by gradual cooling to -80 degrees C and were kept in liquid nitrogen until assay.

The sample was CD4+ T cells from PBMCs. The source is a middle-aged woman with major depressive disorder.

The CDR3 in this case is CASKLRGMNTEAFF. Read as DNA, the sequence is TGTGCCAGCAAGCTCAGGGGGATGAACACTGAAGCTTTCTTT. Here the chain combines TRBV2 and TRBJ1-1, with 7 middle bases fitting TRBD1. The germline V gene specifies SNHLY as CDR1 and FYNNEI as CDR2. Trimmed from V: 7 bases; trimmed from J: 0 bases; junction bases lacking a gene match: 5. From the cysteine through the phenylalanine, the CDR3 covers 14 amino acids. The entry retains the CDR3 DNA only, 42 bases that are in frame from base 1. Outside the CDR3, residues come from the reference TRBV2 and TRBJ1-1 proteins, so the full variable domain is: EPEVTQTPSHQVTQMGQEVILRCVPISNHLYFYWYRQILGQKVEFLVSFYNNEISEKSEIFDDQFSVERPDGSNFTLKIRSTKLEDSAMYFCASKLRGMNTEAFFGQGTRLTVV.